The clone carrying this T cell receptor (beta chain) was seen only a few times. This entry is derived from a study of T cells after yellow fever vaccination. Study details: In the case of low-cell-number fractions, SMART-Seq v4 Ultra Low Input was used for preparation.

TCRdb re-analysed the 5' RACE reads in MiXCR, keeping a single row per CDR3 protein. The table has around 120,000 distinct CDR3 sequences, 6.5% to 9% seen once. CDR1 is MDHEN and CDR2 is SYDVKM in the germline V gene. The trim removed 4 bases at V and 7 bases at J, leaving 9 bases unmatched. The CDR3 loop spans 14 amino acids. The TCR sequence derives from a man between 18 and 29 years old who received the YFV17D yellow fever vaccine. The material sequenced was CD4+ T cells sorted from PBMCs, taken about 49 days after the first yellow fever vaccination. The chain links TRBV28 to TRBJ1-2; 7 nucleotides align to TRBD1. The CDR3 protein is CASSSPRRGLGYTF. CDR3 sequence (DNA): TGTGCCAGCAGTTCACCTAGGAGGGGGCTTGGCTACACCTTC.